Listed below are T cell receptor beta chains from one sample, sequenced in a study of radiation and T cells in renal cell carcinoma. Some clones are missing from TCRdb's copy, which holds only in-frame ones; the method was immunoSEQ multiplex PCR. The data hold approximately 150,000 clones, with about 87% observed a single time. Here the sequenced sample was blood, taken from a patient whose treatment included radiotherapy and nephrectomy. These receptors all stem from a woman in her 70s with renal cell carcinoma. CDR3s leave out the opening cysteine and the closing phenylalanine or tryptophan.

j_call v_call cdr3_aa
TRBJ1-2 TRBV6-5 ASRTGNYGYT
TRBJ2-3 TRBV5-4 ASRRGGATDTQY
TRBJ2-5 TRBV15 ATSSTGTSGGETQY
TRBJ1-1 TRBV27 ASSLLGAPEAF
TRBJ1-1 TRBV2 ASSVTGSNTEAF
TRBJ1-2 TRBV20-1 SARWGGGYT
TRBJ1-2 TRBV5-1 ASSLLAGGQGLRYGYT
TRBJ1-4 TRBV5-1 ASSLTGGTNEKLF
TRBJ1-1 TRBV13 ASSLEGVGTEAF
TRBJ2-2 TRBV6-1 ASSVDGPNTGELF
TRBJ2-1 TRBV6-6 ASSPNSGGAFEQF
TRBJ1-5 TRBV5-1 ASSQTTGAPQH
TRBJ1-2 TRBV25-1 ASSERTGGIYGYT
TRBJ1-2 TRBV19 ASSMGPADGYT
TRBJ2-7 TRBV2 ASGGQGGFYEQY
TRBJ1-5 TRBV2 ASSESRQSNQPQH
TRBJ1-2 TRBV6-6 ASSYDAAPTGYT
TRBJ1-2 TRBV6-4 ASSEQGKGYT
TRBJ2-5 TRBV25-1 ASSEWGADETQY
TRBJ2-3 TRBV9 ASSATSGLTDTQY
TRBJ2-7 TRBV7-6 ASSLEVAETYEQY